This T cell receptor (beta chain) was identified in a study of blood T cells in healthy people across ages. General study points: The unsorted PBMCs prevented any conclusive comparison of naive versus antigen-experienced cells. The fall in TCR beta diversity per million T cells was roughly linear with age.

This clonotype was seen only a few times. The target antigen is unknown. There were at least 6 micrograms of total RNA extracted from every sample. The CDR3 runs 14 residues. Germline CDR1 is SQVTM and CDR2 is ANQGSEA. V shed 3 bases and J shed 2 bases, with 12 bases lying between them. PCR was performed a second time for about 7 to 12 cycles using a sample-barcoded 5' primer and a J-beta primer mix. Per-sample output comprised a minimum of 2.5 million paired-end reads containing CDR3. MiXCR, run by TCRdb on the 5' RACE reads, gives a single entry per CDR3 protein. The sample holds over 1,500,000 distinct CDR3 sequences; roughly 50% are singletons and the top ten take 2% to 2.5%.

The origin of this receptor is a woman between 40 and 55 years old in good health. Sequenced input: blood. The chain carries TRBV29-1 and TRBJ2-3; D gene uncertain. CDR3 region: CSVDLRLSTDTQYF. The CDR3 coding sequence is TGCAGCGTTGACCTTAGGTTGTCCACAGATACGCAGTATTTT.